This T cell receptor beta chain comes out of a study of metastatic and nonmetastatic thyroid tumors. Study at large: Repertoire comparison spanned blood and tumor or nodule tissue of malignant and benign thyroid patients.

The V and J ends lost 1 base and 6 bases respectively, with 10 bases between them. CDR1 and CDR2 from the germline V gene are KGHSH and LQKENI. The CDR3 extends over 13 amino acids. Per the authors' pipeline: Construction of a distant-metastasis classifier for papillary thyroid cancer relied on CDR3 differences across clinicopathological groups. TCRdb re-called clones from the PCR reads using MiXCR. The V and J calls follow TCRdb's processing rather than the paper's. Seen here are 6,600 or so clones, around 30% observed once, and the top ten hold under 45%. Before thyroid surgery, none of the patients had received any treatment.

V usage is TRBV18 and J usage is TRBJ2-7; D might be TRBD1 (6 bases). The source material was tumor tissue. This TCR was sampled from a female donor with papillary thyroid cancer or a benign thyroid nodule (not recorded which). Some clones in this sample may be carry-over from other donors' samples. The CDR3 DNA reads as TGTGCCAGCTCACCACTAAAGGGGGTCGAGCAGTACTTC. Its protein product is CASSPLKGVEQYF.